This T cell receptor (beta chain) stems from a study of chemoradiotherapy in HPV16-positive cancers. Findings and caveats of the study: For HPV16-positive patients, expanding HPV-responsive T cells associated with longer recurrence-free survival. Functional assays defining HPV-specific T cells used only a couple of HPV16-positive patients.

Over chemoradiotherapy, repertoires were sampled more than once. V trimming: 0 bases; J trimming: 3 bases; junction bases outside the gene matches: 1. CDR1 is KGHSH and CDR2 is LQKENI in the germline V gene. The CDR3 sequence is 14 residues long. The method was immunoSEQ multiplex PCR; TCRdb's version includes in-frame clones alone and lacks a portion of them. The sample has roughly 5,200 clones, roughly 80% seen once. About this clone: Its antigen is not identified.

The V gene is TRBV18, the J gene TRBJ2-5, with 7 bases aligning to TRBD2. The TCR sequence derives from a human donor with HPV-associated anogenital cancer. Sampling took place from a patient who underwent chemoradiotherapy. CDR3 loop: CASSPPGTKETQYF. DNA for the CDR3: TGTGCCAGCTCACCACCCGGGACTAAAGAGACCCAGTACTTC.